One sample yielded the 12 T cell receptor beta chains listed below, sequenced in a study of blood T cell repertoires in COVID-19. The method was immunoSEQ multiplex PCR; TCRdb's version includes in-frame clones alone and lacks a portion of them. The table includes some 56,000 clones, around 67% detected once. Sequencing input: peripheral blood. Receptors were obtained from a woman aged 45-65 years with active or convalescent COVID-19.

This rearrangement joins TRBV5-4 to TRBJ2-1; D might be TRBD2 (5 bases). Germline CDR1 reads SGHNT; CDR2 reads YYREEE (reference sequence). V gave up 2 bases and J gave up 9 bases, with 18 bases separating them. The CDR3 runs to 15 residues. The CDR3 nucleotides read TGTGCCAGCAGCTTAAGAAGGGTCGGGGTTGGTGAGCAGTTCTTC. Its translation is CASSLRRVGVGEQFF. The complete variable domain, with remaining parts taken from reference TRBV5-4 and TRBJ2-1, reads ETGVTQSPTHLIKTRGQQVTLRCSSQSGHNTVSWYQQALGQGPQFIFQYYREEENGRGNFPPRFSGLQFPNYSSELNVNALELDDSALYLCASSLRRVGVGEQFFGPGTRLTVL.

The chain links TRBV2 to TRBJ2-4, with TRBD1 as a possible D gene (5 bases). The CDR3 consists of 12 residues. V lost 5 bases to trimming and J lost 6 bases, with 8 bases between them. CDR1 and CDR2 (germline): SNHLY, FYNNEI. CDR3 DNA sequence: TGTGCCAGCAGTTACAGGAGAAACATTCAGTACTTC. This codes for CASSYRRNIQYF.

The chain joins TRBV5-6 to TRBJ2-1, with a tentative D call TRBD2 (6 bases). This CDR3 has 16 amino acids. V lost 5 bases to trimming and J lost 0 bases, with 15 bases between them. Germline values: CDR1 SGHDT, CDR2 YYEEEE. The CDR3 DNA reads TGTGCCAGCAGAGACATCGGGACTCACTCCTACAATGAGCAGTTCTTC. Its translation: CASRDIGTHSYNEQFF.

This clone was seen only a few times. The chain has TRBV24-1 and TRBJ2-5; 7 nucleotides line up with TRBD1. With 4 bases clipped from V and 5 bases from J, the junction kept 9 bases outside the gene matches. The germline gives CDR1 KGHDR, CDR2 SFDVKD. The CDR3 contains 15 residues. For the CDR3, the DNA is TGTGCCACCAGTGACCCGACAGGGTTAGGGGAGACCCAGTACTTC. Protein product: CATSDPTGLGETQYF.

This clone has only a few counts. The gene calls are TRBV7-9 and TRBJ1-2; a possible D gene is TRBD1 (6 bases). This CDR3 is built from 13 residues. Germline V gene data show CDR1 as SEHNR and CDR2 as FQNEAQ (reference sequence). Trimming cost V 4 bases and J 4 bases, with 10 bases left between them. CDR3 amino acids: CASSYGQLYGYTF. In DNA form, the CDR3 reads TGTGCCAGCAGCTATGGACAGCTCTATGGCTACACCTTC.

This clone occurred a few times. V is TRBV7-8 and J is TRBJ2-7; possibly TRBD2 for D (5 bases). CDR1 SGHVS and CDR2 FQNEAQ come from the germline V gene. Trimming stripped 5 bases from V and 6 bases from J, with 14 bases between. The CDR3 sequence is 13 residues long. For the CDR3, the DNA is TGTGCCAGCAGCGTCGTCGCTAGCACCGAGCAGTACTTC. Its translation: CASSVVASTEQYF.

This sequence joins TRBV11-2 and TRBJ2-3, with 8 bases that match TRBD2. Germline assignment: CDR1 SGHAT and CDR2 FQNNGV. Unmatched junction bases numbered 6, after V lost 2 bases and J lost 5 bases. The CDR3 totals 15 residues. CDR3 bases: TGTGCCAGCAGCTTATTCGAGCGGGAGCTAGATACGCAGTATTTT. Its protein is CASSLFERELDTQYF.

V usage is TRBV6-1 and J usage is TRBJ2-7, with D perhaps matching TRBD1 (6 bases). Germline assignment: CDR1 MNHNS and CDR2 SASEGT. V was trimmed by 2 bases and J by 5 bases, leaving 13 bases between them. This CDR3 has 14 amino acids. For the CDR3, the DNA is TGTGCCAGCAGTGAAACGTGGGCAGGGGACGAGCAGTACTTC. It is translated as CASSETWAGDEQYF.

This chain joins TRBV18 and TRBJ1-5; 7 nucleotides agree with TRBD1. The CDR3 sequence is 18 residues long. Trimming took 3 bases from V and 4 from J; bases not matched to a gene: 15. Germline V gene data show CDR1 as KGHSH and CDR2 as LQKENI. The CDR3 DNA reads TGTGCCAGCTCACCGTTTGACAGGGTGGTGGCCCATAATCAGCCCCAGCATTTT. It encodes CASSPFDRVVAHNQPQHF. Filled out from reference TRBV18 and TRBJ1-5, the complete variable domain reads NAGVMQNPRHLVRRRGQEARLRCSPMKGHSHVYWYRQLPEEGLKFMVYLQKENIIDESGMPKERFSAEFPKEGPSILRIQQVVRGDSAAYFCASSPFDRVVAHNQPQHFGDGTRLSIL.

This clone appeared a few times. The rearrangement links TRBV5-1 to TRBJ2-3; 7 positions agree with TRBD1. The CDR3 loop spans 17 amino acids. V was clipped by 2 bases and J by 0 bases; unmatched bases: 9. CDR1 is SGHRS, CDR2 YFSETQ, per germline. In DNA form, the CDR3 reads TGCGCCAGCAGCTTACAGGGGTCGAGTATTAGCACAGATACGCAGTATTTT. Protein product: CASSLQGSSISTDTQYF.

The gene calls are TRBV6-6 and TRBJ2-4, with TRBD2 identical over 9 bases. The junction had 14 bases not matched to a gene; V was cut back by 5 bases and J by 0 bases. The CDR3 extends over 19 amino acids. Per the germline V gene, CDR1 is MNHNY and CDR2 is SVGAGI (reference sequence). The CDR3 protein is CASSPPVAGARQAKNIQYF. As DNA, the CDR3 is TGTGCCAGCAGTCCACCGGTAGCGGGAGCTCGGCAAGCCAAAAACATTCAGTACTTC.

The V and J genes are TRBV2 and TRBJ1-5; D remains unclear. CDR1 and CDR2 (germline): SNHLY, FYNNEI. V lost 0 bases, J lost 15 bases, and 18 bases lay in between. The CDR3 contains 14 residues. CDR3 in DNA: TGTGCCAGCAGTGAAGCTCCTTTTGAAGGGAGTCGGCATTTT. Its protein is CASSEAPFEGSRHF.